Below are 26 T cell receptor beta chains sequenced from a single sample in a study of graft-versus-host responses after intestinal transplantation (dated by TCRdb to about 2021). Their antigens remain unidentified. This sample's time point label indicates: cells obtained before transplantation from donor or recipient. The method was the immunoSEQ multiplex PCR assay. TCRdb's version of the immuneACCESS table is confined to in-frame rearrangements and falls short of the full clone set. An unresolved V gene accounts for under half of the shortfall where checked; the remainder is of unknown origin. This sample comprises about 100,000 clones, roughly 87% of them detected only once. Roughly 0.97% of the sample is taken by the ten largest. Here the sequenced sample was unstimulated CD4+ T cells sorted from spleen or lymph node cells, taken before transplant. These receptors originate from a human donor who was the organ donor for an intestinal transplant.

The chain combines TRBV28 with TRBJ2-3, with 8 bases that match TRBD2. Per germline, CDR1 MDHEN and CDR2 SYDVKM. After removal of 3 bases from V and 6 bases from J, the junction contained 11 bases not matched to a gene. The CDR3 length is 16 residues. This CDR3 reads CASSLPRSGGVDTQYF. The CDR3 bases are TGTGCCAGCAGTTTGCCGCGGAGCGGGGGAGTGGATACGCAGTATTTT.

The rearrangement uses TRBV18 and TRBJ2-3; no reliable D call. V lost 0 bases and J 3 bases, leaving 7 bases between the germline ends. The length of the CDR3 is 14 residues. Germline V gives CDR1 KGHSH, CDR2 LQKENI. In nucleotides, the CDR3 is TGTGCCAGCTCACCACCGGGGTTGACAGATACGCAGTATTTT. It is translated as CASSPPGLTDTQYF.

The J gene is TRBJ1-4, the V gene TRBV29-1, with D tentatively TRBD1 (5 bases). This CDR3 contains 13 residues. Per germline, CDR1 SQVTM and CDR2 ANQGSEA. Trimming removed 7 bases at V and 2 bases at J, with 11 bases between. This CDR3 is CSARDRTNEKLFF. CDR3 coding DNA: TGCAGCGCCCGGGACCGTACTAATGAAAAACTGTTTTTT.

The chain is built from TRBV6-6 and TRBJ1-4; D is perhaps TRBD1 (5 bases). The V end was cut by 7 bases, the J end by 6 bases, with 12 bases between. This CDR3 has 13 residues. Germline CDR1 reads MNHNY; CDR2 reads SVGAGI (reference sequence). CDR3 DNA: TGTGCCAGCAAGACAGCGGTCGATGAAAAACTGTTTTTT. Translation gives CASKTAVDEKLFF.

In DNA form, the CDR3 reads TGTGCCAGCAGTTACCCCCCGTGGAGGGTTGGCACTGAAGCTTTCTTT. Its translation: CASSYPPWRVGTEAFF. The chain joins TRBV6-5 to TRBJ1-1; D remains unclear. Deletions cut 2 bases from V and 4 bases from J, with 17 bases between. There are 16 residues in the CDR3. The V gene's germline CDR1 is MNHEY and CDR2 SVGAGI.

Written as DNA, the CDR3 is TGTGCCAGCAGTGACGGCGGCAGGGGCGTGGGTCAGCCCCAGCATTTT. Translation gives CASSDGGRGVGQPQHF. The chain has TRBV6-1 and TRBJ1-5; TRBD1 might be the D (6 bases). Germline V gene sequence: CDR1 MNHNS, CDR2 SASEGT. V lost 3 bases and J lost 6, with 18 bases in between. The CDR3 is 16 amino acids.

V and J are TRBV28 and TRBJ1-1; D remains ambiguous. CDR3 length equals 15 residues. Germline CDR1 MDHEN, CDR2 SYDVKM. V was trimmed by 2 bases and J by 1 base, leaving 11 bases between them. CDR3 region: CASSLSPQRNTEAFF. The DNA for the CDR3 is TGTGCCAGCAGTTTAAGTCCCCAGCGGAACACTGAAGCTTTCTTT. The variable domain in full, completed from reference TRBV28 and TRBJ1-1, reads DVKVTQSSRYLVKRTGEKVFLECVQDMDHENMFWYRQDPGLGLRLIYFSYDVKMKEKGDIPEGYSVSREKKERFSLILESASTNQTSMYLCASSLSPQRNTEAFFGQGTRLTVV.

The genes are TRBV6-1 and TRBJ1-2; TRBD1 is a possible D gene (5 bases). The CDR3 sequence is 14 residues long. V shed 5 bases and J shed 5 bases, with 15 bases lying between them. Germline lookup yields CDR1 MNHNS and CDR2 SASEGT. The DNA for the CDR3 is TGTGCCAGCAGTTTTAGGGGTTCGGGGTATGGCTACACCTTC. Translated, it gives CASSFRGSGYGYTF.

CDR3 sequence reads: CASSDSGKGSPLHF. The CDR3 nucleotides read TGTGCCAGCAGCGACAGTGGGAAGGGTTCACCCCTCCACTTT. The chain combines TRBV21-1 with TRBJ1-6; no check of the table's D call, TRBD1, against the DNA was made. TRBV21-1 is assigned pseudogene status. The CDR3 length is 14 residues.

This clone appeared once. The chain carries TRBV5-1 and TRBJ1-3; the match to TRBD1 covers 8 bases. The CDR3 consists of 15 residues. The V segment lost 3 bases and the J segment 0 bases; nucleotides outside the gene matches: 2. Germline lookup yields CDR1 SGHRS and CDR2 YFSETQ. CDR3 loop: CASSSGTGSGNTIYF. CDR3 nucleotide sequence: TGCGCCAGCAGCTCCGGGACAGGCTCTGGAAACACCATATATTTT.

V gene TRBV5-1 combines with J gene TRBJ2-1; D remains ambiguous. CDR1 is SGHRS, CDR2 YFSETQ, per germline. The V end was cut by 5 bases, the J end by 0 bases, with 15 bases between. This CDR3 is built from 16 residues. The CDR3 DNA follows: TGCGCCAGCAGTCCCACCGGCGCCGACTCCTACAATGAGCAGTTCTTC. Translated: CASSPTGADSYNEQFF.

The sample holds a few counts of this clone. The gene calls are TRBV7-9 and TRBJ2-7; D remains unclear. Germline values: CDR1 SEHNR, CDR2 FQNEAQ (reference sequence). The length of the CDR3 is 14 residues. Trimming took off 1 base at V and 1 base at J, with 8 bases between the two ends. CDR3: CASSLGLASYEQYF. The CDR3 region has the DNA TGTGCCAGCAGCTTAGGCTTAGCATCCTACGAGCAGTACTTC. The complete variable domain, with remaining parts taken from reference TRBV7-9 and TRBJ2-7, reads DTGVSQNPRHKITKRGQNVTFRCDPISEHNRLYWYRQTLGQGPEFLTYFQNEAQLEKSRLLSDRFSAERPKGSFSTLEIQRTEQGDSAMYLCASSLGLASYEQYFGPGTRLTVT.

The CDR3 bases are TGTGCCAGCAGTGATTGGGGGCAGGTGGCCTACGAGCAGTACTTC. Its translation: CASSDWGQVAYEQYF. This chain joins TRBV6-1 and TRBJ2-5; TRBD1 is a possible D gene (6 bases). The J call could be wrong; TRBJ2-7 is a better fit for the DNA end. The CDR3 is 15 amino acids. Germline V CDR1 and CDR2: MNHNS, SASEGT.

The chain has TRBV5-4 and TRBJ1-1; 7 positions agree with TRBD1. Germline values: CDR1 SGHNT, CDR2 YYREEE (reference sequence). The CDR3 covers 16 residues. V shed 1 base, J shed 0 bases, and the junction held 6 bases outside the gene matches. The CDR3 nucleotides are TGTGCCAGCAGCTTGTGGGCAGGGGGGATGAACACTGAAGCTTTCTTT. It is translated as CASSLWAGGMNTEAFF.

CDR3 nucleotide sequence: TGTGCCAGCAGCTTGATCGGGACAGGGGGCTACGAGCAGTACTTC. Translation gives CASSLIGTGGYEQYF. The genes are TRBV5-5 and TRBJ2-7, with 11 bases that match TRBD1. Germline V lookup: CDR1 SGHKS, CDR2 YYEKEE (reference sequence). V was pared by 1 base and J by 3 bases, with 3 bases of the junction left unmatched. The CDR3 length is 15 residues.

This chain uses TRBV7-9 with TRBJ2-2; 9 bases line up with TRBD2. The CDR3 extends over 17 amino acids. J was trimmed by 1 base and V by 10 bases; bases with no gene match: 13. CDR1 is SEHNR and CDR2 is FQNEAQ in the germline V gene (reference sequence). The CDR3 protein is CATLRVAGALNTGELFF. The CDR3 DNA reads TGTGCCACCCTTAGGGTAGCGGGGGCCCTGAACACCGGGGAGCTGTTTTTT. The whole variable domain, remainder taken from reference TRBV7-9 and TRBJ2-2, is DTGVSQNPRHKITKRGQNVTFRCDPISEHNRLYWYRQTLGQGPEFLTYFQNEAQLEKSRLLSDRFSAERPKGSFSTLEIQRTEQGDSAMYLCATLRVAGALNTGELFFGEGSRLTVL.

The V and J genes are TRBV5-1 and TRBJ2-6; the D gene is possibly TRBD2 (5 bases). This CDR3 spans 17 amino acids. The germline V and J ends were trimmed by 0 bases and 4 bases, with 14 bases remaining between them. Per germline, CDR1 SGHRS and CDR2 YFSETQ. The CDR3 is CASSLASGMAGANVLTF. Written as DNA, the CDR3 is TGCGCCAGCAGCTTGGCCTCGGGGATGGCAGGGGCCAACGTCCTGACTTTC.

V and J are TRBV28 and TRBJ1-2; D is ambiguous. V lost 6 bases and J lost 5, with 4 bases in between. In germline, CDR1 is MDHEN, CDR2 SYDVKM. The CDR3 is made up of 10 amino acids. Written as DNA, the CDR3 is TGTGCCAGCAGCCAATATGGCTACACCTTC. This codes for CASSQYGYTF.

The chain is built from TRBV6-1 and TRBJ2-3, with TRBD1 matching 12 bases. The CDR3 is made up of 15 amino acids. Germline loops: CDR1 MNHNS, CDR2 SASEGT. J was trimmed by 8 bases and V by 5 bases; bases with no gene match: 8. The CDR3 bases are TGTGCCAGCAGTAAACCCGGGACAGGGGGCGTTACGCAGTATTTT. This translates into CASSKPGTGGVTQYF.

The chain is built from TRBV6-1 and TRBJ1-2, with TRBD1 matching over 9 bases. The length of the CDR3 is 14 residues. Per germline, CDR1 MNHNS and CDR2 SASEGT. V shed 7 bases, J shed 8 bases, and the junction held 11 bases outside the gene matches. This CDR3 reads CASIGTGGIWGYTF. The CDR3 nucleotides read TGTGCCAGCATAGGTACAGGGGGCATTTGGGGCTACACCTTC.

V usage is TRBV21-1 and J usage is TRBJ1-3. TRBV21-1 is recorded as a pseudogene. The CDR3 is 15 residues long. CDR3 region: CASRAHRGSGNTIYF. The CDR3 DNA reads as TGTGCCAGCAGGGCCCATCGGGGCTCTGGAAACACCATATATTTT.

The gene calls are TRBV11-2 and TRBJ1-2; D unclear. This CDR3 is 14 amino acids long. Trimming left V 3 bases short and J 0 bases short, with 8 bases between. The germline gives CDR1 SGHAT, CDR2 FQNNGV. For the CDR3, the DNA is TGTGCCAGCAGCTTGTTTACCACTAACTATGGCTACACCTTC. Translated, it gives CASSLFTTNYGYTF.

The chain carries TRBV14 and TRBJ1-1, with TRBD1 as a possible D gene (5 bases). V lost 0 bases, J lost 3 bases, and 17 bases lay in between. Germline values: CDR1 SGHDN, CDR2 FVKESK. The CDR3 consists of 17 residues. This chain's CDR3 is CASSQDLHAGTDTEAFF. The CDR3 DNA follows: TGTGCCAGCAGCCAAGATTTGCATGCCGGGACTGACACTGAAGCTTTCTTT.

The chain employs TRBV5-1 and TRBJ2-3; no reliable D call. Trimming took 7 bases from V and 4 from J, leaving 10 bases between them. CDR3 size: 12 residues. Germline CDR1 and CDR2: SGHRS and YFSETQ. Here the CDR3 DNA reads TGCGCCAGCGCCTTAGTCGCAGATACGCAGTATTTT. Its protein is CASALVADTQYF.

V is TRBV30 and J is TRBJ1-2; D is undetermined. Germline V lookup: CDR1 GTSNPN, CDR2 SVGIG (reference sequence). Trimming left V 2 bases short and J 2 bases short, with 12 bases between. CDR3 size: 14 residues. CDR3 protein: CAWSIGYRNYGYTF. The CDR3 DNA reads as TGTGCCTGGAGTATTGGTTACAGAAACTATGGCTACACCTTC.

This chain uses TRBV5-4 with TRBJ2-7, with 7 bases that match TRBD1. Looked up from germline, CDR1 is SGHNT and CDR2 is YYREEE (reference sequence). This CDR3 comprises 15 residues. Losses at the gene ends were 0 bases for V and 2 bases for J; bases not matched to a gene: 5. The CDR3: CASSLEGGSPYEQYF. CDR3 bases: TGTGCCAGCAGCTTGGAAGGGGGCAGTCCCTACGAGCAGTACTTC.